One and the same sample provided the 2 T cell receptor beta chains below, sequenced in a study of chemoradiotherapy in HPV16-positive cancers. The method was immunoSEQ multiplex PCR; TCRdb's version includes in-frame clones alone and lacks a portion of them. The sample holds approximately 34,000 clones, roughly nine tenths seen once. The source was blood, collected from a patient who underwent chemoradiotherapy. The origin of the receptors is a human donor with HPV-associated anogenital cancer.

The DNA for the CDR3 is TGTGCCAGCTCACCGGACAGGGCAGGCGAGCAGTACTTC. It specifies CASSPDRAGEQYF. The genes are TRBV18 and TRBJ2-5; 8 bases map to TRBD1. With the DNA end fitting TRBJ2-7 better, the J assignment may be wrong. Germline CDR1 and CDR2: KGHSH and LQKENI. CDR3 length: 13 amino acids.

This chain connects TRBV7-2 to TRBJ1-3; D unclear. Germline V CDR1 and CDR2: SGHTA, FQGNSA. V was trimmed by 3 bases and J by 0 bases, leaving 12 bases between them. This CDR3 contains 16 residues. Written as DNA, the CDR3 is TGTGCCAGCAGCTTCGGAGGCCCGAACTCTGGAAACACCATATATTTT. Its translation: CASSFGGPNSGNTIYF.